The 4 T cell receptor beta chains presented below share a single source sample, sequenced in a study of T cells expressing NK-cell markers. Reanalyzing the 5' RACE reads, TCRdb keeps one entry per CDR3 protein, without DNA. Seen in this sample are a few hundred thousand distinct CDR3 sequences; the ten most common clones hold around 0.37%. Input material: blood T cells: a sorted CD56 or NKG2C T cell subset, CD4+ or CD8+ T cells, or bulk PBMC T cells (not recorded which). The receptors were gathered from a man aged 18 to 29 in good health.

The chain uses TRBV27 and TRBJ1-6; TCRdb gives TRBD1 as the D gene, but with no DNA this cannot be confirmed. The germline gives CDR1 MNHEY, CDR2 SMNVEV (reference sequence). The CDR3 has 14 residues. The CDR3: CASSWGTRNSPLHF.

This chain uses TRBV29-1 with TRBJ2-3; the D gene TCRdb calls, TRBD2, cannot be checked with no DNA. Germline V gene lookup returns CDR1 SQVTM and CDR2 ANQGSEA. The CDR3 length is 14 residues. The CDR3 is CSVGLAGLTDTQYF.

This chain links TRBV6-5 with TRBJ1-4; TCRdb's assignment of TRBD1 cannot be checked, as there is no DNA. Germline V gene sequence: CDR1 MNHEY, CDR2 SVGAGI. The CDR3 is 11 residues long. CDR3 amino acids: CASSYRGRTFF.

The chain couples TRBV7-2 to TRBJ2-7; TCRdb calls TRBD2, which cannot be checked without DNA. CDR3 length: 16 amino acids. Germline-derived CDR1 and CDR2 are SGHTA and FQGNSA. CDR3 amino acids: CASSLARGLAVYEQYF. Combining the CDR3 with reference TRBV7-2 and TRBJ2-7 gives the whole variable domain GAGVSQSPSNKVTEKGKDVELRCDPISGHTALYWYRQSLGQGLEFLIYFQGNSAPDKSGLPSDRFSAERTGGSVSTLTIQRTQQEDSAVYLCASSLARGLAVYEQYFGPGTRLTVT.